Below are 17 T cell receptor beta chains sequenced from a single sample in a study of CD8 T cells in ankylosing spondylitis. Whole-study results and caveats: Seven or eight highly homologous variants made up a TCR beta motif, and this motif appeared characteristic of ankylosing spondylitis blood.

Each CDR3 protein gets one entry after TCRdb re-called the 5' RACE reads with MiXCR. The table includes hundreds of thousands of distinct CDR3 sequences, about 12% detected once. What these receptors recognize is not known. The material sequenced was blood, either unsorted or a sorted T cell fraction (not recorded which). All receptors come from a male donor with ankylosing spondylitis.

This clonotype was observed a handful of times. The gene calls are TRBV3-1 and TRBJ2-3, with 8 nucleotides matching TRBD1. The CDR3 runs to 16 residues. The V gene end was trimmed by 3 bases and the J gene end by 5 bases; junction bases not matched to a gene: 10. Looked up from germline, CDR1 is LGHDT and CDR2 is YNNKEL (reference sequence). The CDR3: CASSHPLGTGGDTQYF. DNA of the CDR3: TGTGCCAGCAGCCACCCCCTAGGGACAGGTGGAGATACGCAGTATTTT.

This clonotype was seen more than once but under ten times. The chain couples TRBV6-5 to TRBJ2-1; the D call may be TRBD1 or TRBD2 (7 bases each). V lost 2 bases to trimming and J lost 8 bases, with 19 bases between them. Looked up from germline, CDR1 is MNHEY and CDR2 is SVGAGI. CDR3 size: 16 residues. CDR3 bases: TGTGCCAGCAGTTACCCAGGGACAGCGGGGTTTCATGAGCAGTTCTTC. It codes for CASSYPGTAGFHEQFF.

A few counts support this clonotype. This chain joins TRBV3-1 and TRBJ1-1; D is undetermined. The CDR3 has 14 amino acids. V gave up 4 bases and J gave up 2 bases, with 11 bases separating them. Germline CDR1 reads LGHDT; CDR2 reads YNNKEL (reference sequence). The CDR3 loop is CASSLQAANTEAFF. CDR3 sequence (DNA): TGTGCCAGCAGCCTCCAGGCCGCTAACACTGAAGCTTTCTTT.

V usage is TRBV5-1 and J usage is TRBJ1-5; no reliable D call. CDR3 size: 17 residues. With 0 bases removed from V and 6 bases from J, the gap between germline ends came to 19 bases. Germline CDR1 is SGHRS and CDR2 is YFSETQ. CDR3: CASSLGPVGGSGQPQHF. The CDR3 DNA follows: TGCGCCAGCAGCTTGGGTCCGGTTGGAGGAAGCGGTCAGCCCCAGCATTTT.

The CDR3 DNA sequence: TGCGCCACCACCCGGGACAGGCATTACAATGAGCAGTTCTTC. This codes for CATTRDRHYNEQFF. The chain couples TRBV5-1 to TRBJ2-1, with 8 bases aligning to TRBD1. The germline CDR1 and CDR2 sequences are SGHRS and YFSETQ. V dropped 9 bases and J dropped 4; count of bases not matched to a gene: 9. The CDR3 loop spans 14 amino acids.

This clonotype was seen only a few times. CDR3 nucleotides: TGTGCCAGCAGGCGGGACCCCAGAAGCACTGAAGCTTTCTTT. Protein: CASRRDPRSTEAFF. V gene TRBV6-1 combines with J gene TRBJ1-1; tentatively, D is TRBD1 (5 bases). Germline CDR1 is MNHNS and CDR2 is SASEGT. The CDR3 totals 14 residues. V shed 6 bases and J shed 4 bases, with 15 bases lying between them.

The chain carries TRBV5-4 and TRBJ2-5, with 7 bases lining up with TRBD1. CDR3 length: 13 amino acids. Trimming removed 6 bases from V and 5 bases from J; junction bases left unmatched: 7. Germline loops: CDR1 SGHNT, CDR2 YYREEE (reference sequence). The CDR3 spells CASTQTGTETQYF. The CDR3 bases are TGTGCCAGCACCCAGACAGGGACGGAGACCCAGTACTTC. The full variable domain, its missing parts supplied by reference TRBV5-4 and TRBJ2-5, is ETGVTQSPTHLIKTRGQQVTLRCSSQSGHNTVSWYQQALGQGPQFIFQYYREEENGRGNFPPRFSGLQFPNYSSELNVNALELDDSALYLCASTQTGTETQYFGPGTRLLVL.

The chain recombines TRBV10-2 with TRBJ2-7; 9 bases are a match to TRBD2. With 6 bases clipped from V and 2 bases from J, the junction kept 5 bases outside the gene matches. The CDR3 contains 14 residues. Per the germline V gene, CDR1 is WSHSY and CDR2 is SAAADI. Here the CDR3 reads CASRTSGSTYEQYF. DNA of the CDR3: TGCGCCAGCAGGACTAGCGGTTCAACCTACGAGCAGTACTTC.

The chain employs TRBV5-1 and TRBJ2-5, with D possibly matching TRBD2 (7 bases). CDR3 length equals 14 residues. CDR1 and CDR2 (germline): SGHRS, YFSETQ. Trimming left V 6 bases short and J 4 bases short, with 16 bases between. The CDR3 spells CASKGGSSPETQYF. Here the CDR3 DNA reads TGCGCCAGCAAGGGGGGGTCCTCCCCAGAGACCCAGTACTTC.

This sequence joins TRBV3-1 and TRBJ2-2; no firm D call. The CDR3 is made up of 16 amino acids. V lost 1 base, J lost 5 bases, and 14 bases lay in between. Germline CDR1 is LGHDT and CDR2 is YNNKEL (reference sequence). This CDR3 is CASSQVGSVRTGELFF. The CDR3 DNA reads as TGTGCCAGCAGCCAAGTAGGGTCTGTTCGGACCGGGGAGCTGTTTTTT. Complete variable domain (other parts from reference TRBV3-1 and TRBJ2-2): DTAVSQTPKYLVTQMGNDKSIKCEQNLGHDTMYWYKQDSKKFLKIMFSYNNKELIINETVPNRFSPKSPDKAHLNLHINSLELGDSAVYFCASSQVGSVRTGELFFGEGSRLTVL.

This clonotype was detected only a few times. The gene calls are TRBV27 and TRBJ1-5, with 7 bases that match TRBD1. CDR1 is MNHEY, CDR2 SMNVEV, per germline (reference sequence). The ends lost 6 bases at V and 4 bases at J; junction bases unmatched: 6. The CDR3 sequence is 14 residues long. This CDR3 reads CASRVTGVNQPQHF. The CDR3, as DNA: TGTGCCAGCAGGGTTACAGGGGTGAATCAGCCCCAGCATTTT.

Only one count was recorded for this clonotype. A much larger clone sits a single nucleotide away, making a read error possible. The V and J genes are TRBV10-3 and TRBJ2-1; tentatively, D is TRBD1 (6 bases). Germline V gene data show CDR1 as ENHRY and CDR2 as SYGVKD. The CDR3 extends over 12 amino acids. This CDR3 is CTITSPGDEQFF. The CDR3 DNA is TGTACCATCACGAGTCCAGGGGATGAGCAGTTCTTC.

This clonotype was observed a handful of times. The genes are TRBV20-1 and TRBJ1-1, with D uncertain. CDR1 DFQATT and CDR2 SNEGSKA come from the germline V gene (reference sequence). V was trimmed by 6 bases and J by 1 base, leaving 12 bases between them. The length of the CDR3 is 13 residues. In DNA, the CDR3 is TGCAGTGCCCCTTCGAAAGCGAACACTGAAGCTTTCTTT. This translates into CSAPSKANTEAFF.

The V call is TRBV6-5, the J call TRBJ1-1; TRBD1 is a possible D gene (5 bases). This CDR3 has 18 amino acids. Germline V gives CDR1 MNHEY, CDR2 SVGAGI. The V gene lost 2 bases and the J gene lost 5 bases, with 24 bases spanning the gap. The CDR3 coding sequence is TGTGCCAGCAGTTACACAACCCCCGGGACTCCGGGTGGGACTGAAGCTTTCTTT. This encodes CASSYTTPGTPGGTEAFF.

The J gene is TRBJ1-2, the V gene TRBV3-1; a weak D match, TRBD1 (6 bases). From germline, CDR1 is LGHDT and CDR2 YNNKEL (reference sequence). This CDR3 is 14 amino acids long. V gave up 1 base and J gave up 4 bases, with 10 bases separating them. CDR3 loop: CASSQGTASYGYTF. CDR3 DNA: TGTGCCAGCAGCCAAGGGACAGCCAGCTATGGCTACACCTTC.

The gene calls are TRBV11-2 and TRBJ1-5; no clear D. The germline CDR1 and CDR2 sequences are SGHAT and FQNNGV. V was clipped by 5 bases and J by 0 bases, with 23 bases between them. The CDR3 is made up of 19 amino acids. CDR3 residues: CASSLFTGLDSYSNQPQHF. The CDR3 DNA reads TGTGCCAGCAGCCTTTTCACCGGGCTGGATTCGTATAGCAATCAGCCCCAGCATTTT.

The gene calls are TRBV5-1 and TRBJ2-7; possibly TRBD2 for D (5 bases). This CDR3 comprises 15 residues. Trimming cost V 0 bases and J 2 bases, with 12 bases left between them. Germline CDR1 is SGHRS and CDR2 is YFSETQ. CDR3: CASSLASSGAYEQYF. As DNA, the CDR3 is TGCGCCAGCAGCTTGGCCTCAAGCGGAGCCTACGAGCAGTACTTC.